The rows below give T cell receptor beta chains drawn from one sample of a study of cytomegalovirus exposure and HLA in healthy donors. Data came from immunoSEQ multiplex PCR; TCRdb stores just in-frame clones and leaves some out. There are some 170,000 clones in the sample; 80% occur only once, and roughly 5% lies in the top ten. The sequenced sample consisted of PBMCs. Every receptor here comes from a man aged 25-40 years in good health and CMV-seronegative. CDR3s include the opening cysteine and the closing phenylalanine or tryptophan. The D gene is left open where the match is weak.

J: TRBJ2-7
D: -
V: TRBV5-1
length: 16
DNA: TGCGCCAGCAGCTTGATTGGGGCCCCAAGCTCCTACGAGCAGTACTTC
CDR3: CASSLIGAPSSYEQYF

J: TRBJ1-1
D: -
V: TRBV2
length: 12
DNA: TGTGCCAGCAGTGAGCTGGCAGATGAAGCTTTCTTT
CDR3: CASSELADEAFF

J: TRBJ2-7
D: TRBD2
V: TRBV28
length: 16
DNA: TGTGCCAGCAGCTTCATAGCGGGAGGGCCTCCCTACGAGCAGTACTTC
CDR3: CASSFIAGGPPYEQYF

J: TRBJ2-7
D: TRBD2
V: TRBV5-1
length: 16
DNA: TGCGCCAGCAGCTTGGGTAGCGGGAGAAGCGGCAACGAGCAGTACTTC
CDR3: CASSLGSGRSGNEQYF

J: TRBJ1-2
D: -
V: TRBV6-5
length: 13
DNA: TGTGCCAGCAGTTACACAGTTAACTATGGCTACACCTTC
CDR3: CASSYTVNYGYTF

J: TRBJ2-7
D: TRBD2
V: TRBV4-3
length: 15
DNA: TGCGCCAGCAGCCAAGGGACTAGCGGGGCTTACGAGCAGTACTTC
CDR3: CASSQGTSGAYEQYF

J: TRBJ1-5
D: -
V: TRBV27
length: 15
DNA: TGTGCCAGCAGAGGAGGCGCGGTACTAAATCAGCCCCAGCATTTT
CDR3: CASRGGAVLNQPQHF

J: TRBJ1-4
D: -
V: TRBV19
length: 14
DNA: TGTGCCAGTAGCCAGACGGGGAGCCATGAAAAACTGTTTTTT
CDR3: CASSQTGSHEKLFF

J: TRBJ2-2
D: -
V: TRBV7-9
length: 14
DNA: TGTGCCAGCAGCTTTCGACAGTCCACCGGGGAGCTGTTTTTT
CDR3: CASSFRQSTGELFF

J: TRBJ2-3
D: TRBD2
V: TRBV4-3
length: 18
DNA: TGCGCCAGCAGCCAAGATCCTGCTAGCGGGGGGGCCACAGATACGCAGTATTTT
CDR3: CASSQDPASGGATDTQYF

J: TRBJ2-3
D: -
V: TRBV7-6
length: 13
DNA: TGTGCCAGCAGCTTAAGAGGGGGAGGGACGCAGTATTTT
CDR3: CASSLRGGGTQYF

J: TRBJ2-7
D: TRBD1
V: TRBV25-1
length: 15
DNA: TGTGCCAGCAGTGGCCACACAGGGGTCCCCTACGAGCAGTACTTC
CDR3: CASSGHTGVPYEQYF

J: TRBJ1-1
D: -
V: TRBV6-5
length: 15
DNA: TGTGCCAGCAGTTACACGGTTAACTCGAACACTGAAGCTTTCTTT
CDR3: CASSYTVNSNTEAFF

J: TRBJ1-2
D: -
V: TRBV7-9
length: 13
DNA: TGTGCCAGCAGCTCCCGCGGGGAATATGGCTACACCTTC
CDR3: CASSSRGEYGYTF

J: TRBJ2-3
D: -
V: TRBV5-1
length: 16
DNA: TGCGCCACCGCGACTAGGGAATTCTCTAGCACAGATACGCAGTATTTT
CDR3: CATATREFSSTDTQYF

J: TRBJ2-3
D: -
V: TRBV6-6
length: 16
DNA: TGTGCCAGCAGTTACAGTCGGGGGGCCTCCACAGATACGCAGTATTTT
CDR3: CASSYSRGASTDTQYF

J: TRBJ2-3
D: -
V: TRBV30
length: 12
DNA: TGTGCCTGGGAGGGCCTCACAGATACGCAGTATTTT
CDR3: CAWEGLTDTQYF

J: TRBJ1-2
D: -
V: TRBV5-4
length: 14
DNA: TGTGCCAGCAGCGTGACCCGGGGGAACTATGGCTACACCTTC
CDR3: CASSVTRGNYGYTF

J: TRBJ1-1
D: -
V: TRBV5-4
length: 12
DNA: TGTGCCAGCAGCTTGCCGGGGACTGAAGCTTTCTTT
CDR3: CASSLPGTEAFF

J: TRBJ2-1
D: -
V: TRBV27
length: 16
DNA: TGTGCCAGCCGACTCGGGCCCCGCCGCCAAGGGGGTGAGCAGTTCTTC
CDR3: CASRLGPRRQGGEQFF

J: TRBJ2-5
D: -
V: TRBV19
length: 17
DNA: TGTGCCAGTGGCGGTGGGCCATTATCACACCTCAGAGACAGCCAGTACTTC
CDR3: CASGGGPLSHLRDSQYF

J: TRBJ2-7
D: TRBD2
V: TRBV7-9
length: 17
DNA: TGTGCCATCTACCCCCAATCCGGGACTAGCGTACCGTACGAGCAGTACTTC
CDR3: CAIYPQSGTSVPYEQYF

J: TRBJ2-7
D: -
V: TRBV11-2
length: 11
DNA: TGTGCCAGCAGCCCATCCCACGAGCAGTACTTC
CDR3: CASSPSHEQYF

J: TRBJ1-1
D: -
V: TRBV30
length: 12
DNA: TGTGCCGGAAGGAGGGAGAACACTGAAGCTTTCTTT
CDR3: CAGRRENTEAFF

J: TRBJ2-1
D: TRBD2
V: TRBV11-2
length: 15
DNA: TGTGCCAGCAGCTTAGATCCGGGACTAAACAATGAGCAGTTCTTC
CDR3: CASSLDPGLNNEQFF

J: TRBJ1-3
D: -
V: TRBV5-1
length: 15
DNA: TGCGCCAGCAGCCGTAACAGGGACTCTGGAAACACCATATATTTT
CDR3: CASSRNRDSGNTIYF

J: TRBJ2-7
D: -
V: TRBV5-1
length: 15
DNA: TGCGCCAGCAGCTTGGAGGTAGGGGTCTCCTACGAGCAGTACTTC
CDR3: CASSLEVGVSYEQYF

J: TRBJ1-1
D: TRBD1
V: TRBV7-6
length: 13
DNA: TGTGCCAGCAGCCTCTACCCAGGGGGGGAAGCTTTCTTT
CDR3: CASSLYPGGEAFF